Detailed here is one T cell receptor beta chain. The antigen is not known. Sample-barcoded 5' priming and a J-beta primer mix drove a second PCR of roughly 7 to 11 cycles. The study obtained at least 2.5 million CDR3-containing paired-end reads from every sample. One entry per CDR3 protein, called by TCRdb with MiXCR from the 5' RACE reads. The sample consists of about 720,000 distinct CDR3 sequences, 22% of them appearing once. The data belong to a study of blood T cells in healthy people across ages. Notes on the study in general: One million T cells yielded diversity estimates that were considered underestimates.

V shed 6 bases and J shed 6 bases, with 17 bases lying between them. The CDR3 has 14 residues. This clonotype was sampled from a man aged 70 or older in good health. The chain employs TRBV12-3 or TRBV12-4 and TRBJ1-2; perhaps TRBD1 as D (6 bases). Sequencing was performed on blood. The CDR3 here is CASSLGHASHGYTF. CDR3 DNA: TGTGCCAGCAGCCTGGGACACGCCAGTCATGGCTACACCTTC.